These 17 T cell receptor beta chains were all obtained from the same sample, sequenced in a study of cytomegalovirus exposure and HLA in healthy donors. The PCR made use of 60 Vbeta and 13 Jbeta primers. The table came from immunoSEQ multiplex PCR; TCRdb's copy has only in-frame clones and leaves some out. This sample has some 140,000 clones, with about 68% found just once. The sample taken for sequencing was PBMCs. The receptor source for this set is a human donor in good health.

This chain links TRBV2 with TRBJ2-5, with D tentatively TRBD1 (5 bases). V was clipped by 8 bases and J by 5 bases, with 12 bases between them. The V gene's germline CDR1 is SNHLY and CDR2 FYNNEI. The CDR3 extends over 12 amino acids. This chain's CDR3 is CASLQGRETQYF. Here the CDR3 DNA reads TGTGCCAGCCTTCAGGGTCGGGAGACCCAGTACTTC.

CDR3 sequence: CATGTGFHEQYF. CDR3 sequence (DNA): TGTGCCACCGGGACAGGGTTCCACGAGCAGTACTTC. This chain uses TRBV28 with TRBJ2-7; 9 nucleotides line up with TRBD1. Trimming at V came to 10 bases and at J to 5 bases, leaving 6 bases not matched to a gene. The germline gives CDR1 MDHEN, CDR2 SYDVKM. The CDR3 extends over 12 amino acids.

The chain recombines TRBV2 with TRBJ2-2; D unclear. Per germline, CDR1 SNHLY and CDR2 FYNNEI. This CDR3 is built from 13 residues. Trimming removed 7 bases from V and 3 bases from J, with 9 bases in between. Here the CDR3 DNA reads TGTGCCAGCAAACGACTGTACACCGGGGAGCTGTTTTTT. Translating gives CASKRLYTGELFF. The full variable domain, completed using reference TRBV2 and TRBJ2-2, is EPEVTQTPSHQVTQMGQEVILRCVPISNHLYFYWYRQILGQKVEFLVSFYNNEISEKSEIFDDQFSVERPDGSNFTLKIRSTKLEDSAMYFCASKRLYTGELFFGEGSRLTVL.

Only a few counts were recorded for this clone. This chain uses TRBV6-1 with TRBJ2-7; D might be TRBD2 (6 bases). CDR1 and CDR2 (germline): MNHNS, SASEGT. Trimming stripped 5 bases from V and 4 bases from J, with 12 bases between. CDR3 length: 13 residues. The CDR3 DNA reads as TGTGCCAGCAGTAACGGAGGGGAGTACGAGCAGTACTTC. It is translated as CASSNGGEYEQYF.

The chain recombines TRBV10-1 with TRBJ2-1; TRBD2 matches at 12 bases. Germline CDR1 WNHNN, CDR2 SYGVQD (reference sequence). This CDR3 has 19 amino acids. V dropped 4 bases and J dropped 2; count of bases not matched to a gene: 12. The CDR3 DNA reads as TGCGCCAGCAGTGGAAGGCTAGCGGGAGGGTCCGGTGCCTACAATGAGCAGTTCTTC. It specifies CASSGRLAGGSGAYNEQFF.

In this sample, this clone turned up a few times. This chain uses TRBV6-1 with TRBJ2-2, with 7 nucleotides matching TRBD2. The germline V gene has CDR1 MNHNS and CDR2 SASEGT. This CDR3 has 15 amino acids. Trimming cost V 6 bases and J 6 bases; bases outside gene matches: 10. This chain's CDR3 is CASRWGEGRPGELFF. The CDR3 region has the DNA TGTGCCAGCAGGTGGGGGGAGGGCCGGCCCGGGGAGCTGTTTTTT.

This clone has more than one count but fewer than ten. At one end, the junction sequence differs from germline, possibly due to a read error. J is TRBJ1-1 and V is TRBV5-4; D perhaps matches TRBD1 (6 bases). Germline CDR1 is SGHNT and CDR2 is YYREEE (reference sequence). The CDR3 is made up of 13 amino acids. The CDR3 nucleotides read TGTGCCAGCGGCTTTACAGGGAAGGATGAAGCTTTCTTT. It is translated as CASGFTGKDEAFF.

The chain uses TRBV25-1 and TRBJ2-2; D unclear. The CDR3 length is 12 residues. Trimming took 8 bases from V and 4 from J, leaving 8 bases between them. Germline V CDR1 and CDR2: MGHDK, SYGVNS. CDR3 nucleotides: TGTGCCAGCGGCACCCTCACCGGGGAGCTGTTTTTT. Translation: CASGTLTGELFF.

This chain links TRBV9 with TRBJ1-1; 8 bases are a match to TRBD1. The CDR3 covers 15 residues. Germline CDR1 is SGDLS and CDR2 is YYNGEE. V lost 0 bases and J lost 2; bases outside the gene matches: 3. The DNA of the CDR3 is TGTGCCAGCAGCGTAGAGGCAGGGGGCAACACTGAAGCTTTCTTT. Protein product: CASSVEAGGNTEAFF. The whole variable domain, filled in from reference TRBV9 and TRBJ1-1, reads DSGVTQTPKHLITATGQRVTLRCSPRSGDLSVYWYQQSLDQGLQFLIQYYNGEERAKGNILERFSAQQFPDLHSELNLSSLELGDSALYFCASSVEAGGNTEAFFGQGTRLTVV.

This clone was detected a few times. This chain uses TRBV4-1 with TRBJ2-5, with 12 bases fitting TRBD2. CDR3 length: 15 amino acids. In germline, CDR1 is MGHRA, CDR2 YSYEKL. J gave up 4 bases and V 3 bases, and 3 bases lay outside the gene matches. The CDR3 region has the DNA TGCGCCAGCAGCCAGAAGGGACTAGCGGGAGAGACCCAGTACTTC. This codes for CASSQKGLAGETQYF.

Of note for this clone: The sample has other DNA sequences that encode this CDR3 too. V and J are TRBV28 and TRBJ2-3, with TRBD2 identical over 11 bases. The trim removed 8 bases at V and 0 bases at J, leaving 1 base unmatched. The CDR3 is made up of 14 amino acids. From germline, CDR1 is MDHEN and CDR2 SYDVKM. The CDR3 region has the DNA TGTGCCAGCCGACTAGCGGGGAGCACAGATACGCAGTATTTT. Its protein product is CASRLAGSTDTQYF.

The rearrangement uses TRBV5-6 and TRBJ2-2; tentative D call: TRBD2 (7 bases). Germline CDR1 and CDR2: SGHDT and YYEEEE. The CDR3 sequence is 15 residues long. Trimming pared 5 bases from V and 3 bases from J, leaving 14 bases between. CDR3 loop: CASRWEGGYTGELFF. The CDR3 bases are TGTGCCAGCAGATGGGAGGGGGGCTACACCGGGGAGCTGTTTTTT.

The chain uses TRBV7-9 and TRBJ1-3; no clear D gene. V lost 6 bases and J lost 7, with 16 bases in between. Germline V lookup: CDR1 SEHNR, CDR2 FQNEAQ (reference sequence). The CDR3 totals 14 residues. DNA for the CDR3: TGTGCCAGCAGTGCTTCGGGGAGGGAGAACACCATATATTTT. Translation: CASSASGRENTIYF.

V gene TRBV9 combines with J gene TRBJ2-6; 7 bases are shared with TRBD1. V dropped 3 bases and J dropped 4; count of bases not matched to a gene: 10. Per the germline V gene, CDR1 is SGDLS and CDR2 is YYNGEE. The CDR3 is 17 amino acids. CDR3 sequence (DNA): TGTGCCAGCAGCGCCCTTGACAGGGCGTACGGGGCCAACGTCCTGACTTTC. Amino acids: CASSALDRAYGANVLTF.

The chain joins TRBV11-2 to TRBJ1-2, with a possible D match to TRBD1 (5 bases). The CDR3 covers 15 residues. CDR1 and CDR2 from the germline V gene are SGHAT and FQNNGV. V lost 5 bases and J 1 base, leaving 14 bases between the germline ends. DNA of the CDR3: TGTGCCAGCAGCCCCTACAGGCCCGATAACTATGGCTACACCTTC. Residues: CASSPYRPDNYGYTF.

The V and J genes are TRBV19 and TRBJ2-2; 7 nucleotides match TRBD1. The V segment lost 4 bases and the J segment 4 bases; nucleotides outside the gene matches: 3. There are 14 residues in the CDR3. Germline V lookup: CDR1 LNHDA, CDR2 SQIVND (reference sequence). The CDR3 protein is CASSTGQFTGELFF. The CDR3 nucleotides read TGTGCCAGTAGTACGGGACAGTTCACCGGGGAGCTGTTTTTT. The whole variable domain, filled in from reference TRBV19 and TRBJ2-2, reads DGGITQSPKYLFRKEGQNVTLSCEQNLNHDAMYWYRQDPGQGLRLIYYSQIVNDFQKGDIAEGYSVSREKKESFPLTVTSAQKNPTAFYLCASSTGQFTGELFFGEGSRLTVL.

J is TRBJ2-3 and V is TRBV28; 9 bases match TRBD1. With V trimmed by 6 bases and J by 4 bases, 11 bases remained unmatched. CDR3 length: 16 amino acids. Germline CDR1 MDHEN, CDR2 SYDVKM. The CDR3 bases are TGTGCCAGCAGAGCACAGGGGACAGGGAGGGCAGATACGCAGTATTTT. The encoded protein is CASRAQGTGRADTQYF.